This T cell receptor (beta chain) was documented in a study of T-cell memory formation after mild COVID-19. Study observations and caveats: The main location of contracting CD4+ clones was CM and EM, and that of contracting CD8+ clones was EMRA.

With constant-segment primers, 5'RACE yielded cDNA libraries of TCR alpha and TCR beta that carried sample barcodes and UMIs. MiXCR, applied by TCRdb to the 5' RACE reads, yields one record per CDR3 protein. The sample holds 150,000 to 200,000 distinct CDR3 sequences; more than 9% are singletons and the top ten take roughly 3.8%. This clonotype was detected only a few times. What it binds is unknown. This CDR3 is 18 amino acids long. Germline CDR1 is LGHNA and CDR2 is YNFKEQ. V lost 5 bases and J lost 13; bases outside the gene matches: 18. Sequencing was carried out using PBMCs or a T cell subset sorted from them (not recorded which). The receptor comes from a man between 18 and 29 years old who had mild COVID-19 (a few samples of this study predate the infection). Cell type and time point are not known. The gene calls are TRBV4-2 and TRBJ2-1; 15 bases match TRBD2. CDR3 sequence (DNA): TGTGCCAGCAGCACTCGGACTAGCGGGGGGGTCTCTGAGACCTACCAGTTCTTC. Its protein product is CASSTRTSGGVSETYQFF.